This entry is about one T cell receptor (beta chain). The antigen remains undetermined. Germline V gives CDR1 SGHRS, CDR2 YFSETQ. Losses at the gene ends were 4 bases for V and 6 bases for J; bases not matched to a gene: 4. The CDR3 totals 14 residues. The data stem from a study of CD4+ T cells in melanoma. Data came from immunoSEQ multiplex PCR; TCRdb stores just in-frame clones and leaves some out. Here the sample spans around 110,000 clones, around 92% being singletons. Whole-study findings and limits: A reported correlation linked neoantigen-specific CD4+ T cells to CD8+, macrophage and B cell function. Diverse differentiation states were reported for melanoma neoantigen-specific CD4+ T cells.

The sequencing input was peripheral blood. The receptor's source is a human donor with melanoma. This rearrangement joins TRBV5-1 to TRBJ1-1; the match to TRBD1 covers 12 bases. The CDR3 here is CASSKGQGAPEAFF. The DNA of the CDR3 is TGCGCCAGCAGCAAGGGACAGGGGGCCCCTGAAGCTTTCTTT.